The TCR beta chain described here comes from a study of yellow fever vaccine responses in identical twins. Study-wide findings and caveats: The authors reported partly convergent, partly personalized vaccine responses in identical twins.

TCRdb passed the RT-PCR reads through MiXCR, listing each CDR3 protein once. Of approximately 2,200 distinct CDR3 sequences in the sample, around four fifths were seen once. A word on this clonotype: What it binds is not known.

V lost 4 bases to trimming and J lost 4 bases; unmatched junction nucleotides: 7. The CDR3 totals 16 residues. The input for sequencing was T cells from blood (PBMCs), unsorted or a sorted subset (not recorded which), taken before or after yellow fever vaccination (not recorded which). V usage is TRBV12-3 or TRBV12-4 and J usage is TRBJ2-3, with TRBD2 identical over 11 bases. The clonotype comes from a young woman who received the yellow fever vaccine. CDR3 loop: CASSSGASGGSDTQYF. The DNA for the CDR3 is TGTGCCAGCAGTTCCGGGGCTAGCGGGGGGTCAGATACGCAGTATTTT.